Listed below are T cell receptor beta chains from one sample, sequenced in a study of CD8+ T cells in alopecia areata. Method: immunoSEQ multiplex PCR; TCRdb's copy keeps in-frame clones and lacks some. The sample includes 90,000 to 150,000 clones, around 56% of them seen just once. This material consisted of CD4+ T cells sorted from blood, taken at week 4, from a patient treated with tofacitinib. The receptors here all came from a human donor with alopecia areata. Both conserved end residues are part of each CDR3. Each record gives: CDR3 DNA, CDR3 protein, D gene, clone size, J gene, CDR3 length, V gene. A D gene is named only where the DNA matches it firmly. Clone size appears in some rows only: once, few, many, or a class for an expanded clone.

CDR3 DNA: TGTGCCAGCAGGGGGGTTCGGGGGCGCACTGAAGCTTTCTTT
CDR3 protein: CASRGVRGRTEAFF
D gene: -
clone size: few
J gene: TRBJ1-1
CDR3 length: 14
V gene: TRBV2

CDR3 DNA: TGTGCCTCTAACAGGGCTGGGGCCAACGTCCTGACTTTC
CDR3 protein: CASNRAGANVLTF
D gene: -
clone size: -
J gene: TRBJ2-6
CDR3 length: 13
V gene: TRBV6-1

CDR3 DNA: TGCAGCGTTGGGGGCAGGGTGGCCTACGAGCAGTACTTC
CDR3 protein: CSVGGRVAYEQYF
D gene: -
clone size: -
J gene: TRBJ2-7
CDR3 length: 13
V gene: TRBV29-1

CDR3 DNA: TGTGCCAGCAGTGTACAGGCGGATGGCTACACCTTC
CDR3 protein: CASSVQADGYTF
D gene: -
clone size: -
J gene: TRBJ1-2
CDR3 length: 12
V gene: TRBV6-6

CDR3 DNA: TGTGCCAGCAGCCCCAGTACCGGGACCCACTACGAGCAGTACTTC
CDR3 protein: CASSPSTGTHYEQYF
D gene: -
clone size: few
J gene: TRBJ2-7
CDR3 length: 15
V gene: TRBV11-2

CDR3 DNA: TGCAGCGTTGAAGCGGGACAGGGGAATGAAAAACTGTTTTTT
CDR3 protein: CSVEAGQGNEKLFF
D gene: TRBD1
clone size: -
J gene: TRBJ1-4
CDR3 length: 14
V gene: TRBV29-1

CDR3 DNA: TGTGCCAGCAGCTTAGGGGCGGCTAGCGGATTCTTC
CDR3 protein: CASSLGAASGFF
D gene: TRBD2
clone size: -
J gene: TRBJ2-1
CDR3 length: 12
V gene: TRBV7-3

CDR3 DNA: TGCGCCAGCAGCTTGGACCTCCACCCTGGGGATGAGCAGTTCTTC
CDR3 protein: CASSLDLHPGDEQFF
D gene: -
clone size: -
J gene: TRBJ2-1
CDR3 length: 15
V gene: TRBV5-1

CDR3 DNA: TGTGCCAGCAGTTTGGGAATCGGGCCCCAGCATTTT
CDR3 protein: CASSLGIGPQHF
D gene: -
clone size: -
J gene: TRBJ1-5
CDR3 length: 12
V gene: TRBV25-1

CDR3 DNA: TGTGCCAGCAGCGCCGCTTTGAACACTGAAGCTTTCTTT
CDR3 protein: CASSAALNTEAFF
D gene: -
clone size: few
J gene: TRBJ1-1
CDR3 length: 13
V gene: TRBV9

CDR3 DNA: TGCGCCAGCACCCAAGACAGGGGGCGAGATACGCAGTATTTT
CDR3 protein: CASTQDRGRDTQYF
D gene: TRBD1
clone size: -
J gene: TRBJ2-3
CDR3 length: 14
V gene: TRBV5-1

CDR3 DNA: TGCGCCAGTAAGGACTTCCGCACAGATACGCAGTATTTT
CDR3 protein: CASKDFRTDTQYF
D gene: -
clone size: -
J gene: TRBJ2-3
CDR3 length: 13
V gene: TRBV4-1

CDR3 DNA: TGCGCCAGCAGCCAAGGCGAACGGACAGGCAACACTGAAGCTTTCTTT
CDR3 protein: CASSQGERTGNTEAFF
D gene: TRBD1
clone size: -
J gene: TRBJ1-1
CDR3 length: 16
V gene: TRBV4-1

CDR3 DNA: TGTGCCAGCAGCCCCTGGGGTTCTAGCCGGGACACAGATACGCAGTATTTT
CDR3 protein: CASSPWGSSRDTDTQYF
D gene: -
clone size: -
J gene: TRBJ2-3
CDR3 length: 17
V gene: TRBV7-3

CDR3 DNA: TGCAGCGTTGTCTGGGGAAGTAATCAGCCCCAGCATTTT
CDR3 protein: CSVVWGSNQPQHF
D gene: -
clone size: -
J gene: TRBJ1-5
CDR3 length: 13
V gene: TRBV29-1

CDR3 DNA: TGTGCCAGCAGCTCCCCAGCCGGAAACACCATATATTTT
CDR3 protein: CASSSPAGNTIYF
D gene: -
clone size: -
J gene: TRBJ1-3
CDR3 length: 13
V gene: TRBV6-5

CDR3 DNA: TGCAGCGTGGGGGGCGCCAGGGTAAATGGCTACACCTTC
CDR3 protein: CSVGGARVNGYTF
D gene: -
clone size: few
J gene: TRBJ1-2
CDR3 length: 13
V gene: TRBV29-1

CDR3 DNA: TGTGCCTTCACGAGACAGTTAAACTATGGCTACACCTTC
CDR3 protein: CAFTRQLNYGYTF
D gene: -
clone size: -
J gene: TRBJ1-2
CDR3 length: 13
V gene: TRBV30

CDR3 DNA: TGCAGCGTCAAGGGGTCGGGGGCGAGGGGCTACACCTTC
CDR3 protein: CSVKGSGARGYTF
D gene: -
clone size: -
J gene: TRBJ1-2
CDR3 length: 13
V gene: TRBV29-1

CDR3 DNA: TGTGCCAGCATACCAGGGGATGGCTACACCTTC
CDR3 protein: CASIPGDGYTF
D gene: -
clone size: -
J gene: TRBJ1-2
CDR3 length: 11
V gene: TRBV27

CDR3 DNA: TGTGCCAGCAGTTCGGACAGGAACTATGGCTACACCTTC
CDR3 protein: CASSSDRNYGYTF
D gene: TRBD1
clone size: -
J gene: TRBJ1-2
CDR3 length: 13
V gene: TRBV6-5

CDR3 DNA: TGTGCCTGGAGTGCGAGAGGGGGCCTCTATGGCTACACCTTC
CDR3 protein: CAWSARGGLYGYTF
D gene: TRBD1
clone size: -
J gene: TRBJ1-2
CDR3 length: 14
V gene: TRBV30

CDR3 DNA: TGTGCCAGCAGCTTATCAGTGGGGGATACGCAGTATTTT
CDR3 protein: CASSLSVGDTQYF
D gene: -
clone size: -
J gene: TRBJ2-3
CDR3 length: 13
V gene: TRBV7-3

CDR3 DNA: TGTGCCACCAGCAGAGCCGGGGGGACGTACTATGGCTACACCTTC
CDR3 protein: CATSRAGGTYYGYTF
D gene: -
clone size: -
J gene: TRBJ1-2
CDR3 length: 15
V gene: TRBV15

CDR3 DNA: TGTGCCTGGAGTGTTAGTTTACCCTACGAGCAGTACTTC
CDR3 protein: CAWSVSLPYEQYF
D gene: -
clone size: -
J gene: TRBJ2-7
CDR3 length: 13
V gene: TRBV30

CDR3 DNA: TGTGCCACCAGCAGAGATGTGGCTGGGGGTTTTAATGAAAAACTGTTTTTT
CDR3 protein: CATSRDVAGGFNEKLFF
D gene: -
clone size: -
J gene: TRBJ1-4
CDR3 length: 17
V gene: TRBV15

CDR3 DNA: TGTGCCAGCAGCTCTCAGTCCGGGACTAGCTTCCACGAGCAGTACTTC
CDR3 protein: CASSSQSGTSFHEQYF
D gene: TRBD2
clone size: -
J gene: TRBJ2-7
CDR3 length: 16
V gene: TRBV7-2

CDR3 DNA: TGTGCCAGCAGCGGACAGAAGTACAATGAGCAGTTCTTC
CDR3 protein: CASSGQKYNEQFF
D gene: -
clone size: -
J gene: TRBJ2-1
CDR3 length: 13
V gene: TRBV2

CDR3 DNA: TGTGCCTGGGGATACAGGAGGTACGAGCAGTACTTC
CDR3 protein: CAWGYRRYEQYF
D gene: -
clone size: few
J gene: TRBJ2-7
CDR3 length: 12
V gene: TRBV30

CDR3 DNA: TGCGCCAGCAGCACGGGGGCAGGGAGAACTGAAGCTTTCTTT
CDR3 protein: CASSTGAGRTEAFF
D gene: -
clone size: few
J gene: TRBJ1-1
CDR3 length: 14
V gene: TRBV5-1

CDR3 DNA: TGTGCCAGCAGTGGGGGCCGAGGCGGGAGAGTGATAGAGACCCAGTACTTC
CDR3 protein: CASSGGRGGRVIETQYF
D gene: TRBD2
clone size: -
J gene: TRBJ2-5
CDR3 length: 17
V gene: TRBV2

CDR3 DNA: TGCAGCGGAGGGACAGGGCGGTACGAGCAGTACTTC
CDR3 protein: CSGGTGRYEQYF
D gene: TRBD1
clone size: -
J gene: TRBJ2-7
CDR3 length: 12
V gene: TRBV29-1

CDR3 DNA: TGTGCCACCTCTGGGGATAGCAATCAGCCCCAGCATTTT
CDR3 protein: CATSGDSNQPQHF
D gene: -
clone size: -
J gene: TRBJ1-5
CDR3 length: 13
V gene: TRBV30

CDR3 DNA: TGTGCCTGGACGGGACTAGCGGGAGTCAAGGCAGATACGCAGTATTTT
CDR3 protein: CAWTGLAGVKADTQYF
D gene: TRBD2
clone size: -
J gene: TRBJ2-3
CDR3 length: 16
V gene: TRBV30

CDR3 DNA: TGTGCCAGCAGTTCTCCGTACGAGCAGTACTTC
CDR3 protein: CASSSPYEQYF
D gene: -
clone size: few
J gene: TRBJ2-7
CDR3 length: 11
V gene: TRBV6-6

CDR3 DNA: TGTGCCTGGAGAGATGTTAAGGGGCCTAACTATGGCTACACCTTC
CDR3 protein: CAWRDVKGPNYGYTF
D gene: -
clone size: -
J gene: TRBJ1-2
CDR3 length: 15
V gene: TRBV30

CDR3 DNA: TGTGCCAGCTCACCCGAGGACAGGCCACTCATTCTCTACGAGCAGTACTTC
CDR3 protein: CASSPEDRPLILYEQYF
D gene: TRBD1
clone size: -
J gene: TRBJ2-7
CDR3 length: 17
V gene: TRBV18

CDR3 DNA: TGTGCCACCAGCAGGGACGGCCGGCAGGGTCTTAGCATCGGCTACACCTTC
CDR3 protein: CATSRDGRQGLSIGYTF
D gene: -
clone size: -
J gene: TRBJ1-2
CDR3 length: 17
V gene: TRBV15

CDR3 DNA: TGTGCCTGGAGTGTAAGTTTCGGCAGATCACGGGCCAACACTGAAGCTTTCTTT
CDR3 protein: CAWSVSFGRSRANTEAFF
D gene: -
clone size: -
J gene: TRBJ1-1
CDR3 length: 18
V gene: TRBV30

CDR3 DNA: TGCAGCGTTGAAACCCTAGCGCCCTACAATGAGCAGTTCTTC
CDR3 protein: CSVETLAPYNEQFF
D gene: -
clone size: -
J gene: TRBJ2-1
CDR3 length: 14
V gene: TRBV29-1

CDR3 DNA: TGCGCCAGCAGCTTGAGGTTTAGGGGACAGGGATCCTACGAGCAGTACTTC
CDR3 protein: CASSLRFRGQGSYEQYF
D gene: TRBD1
clone size: few
J gene: TRBJ2-7
CDR3 length: 17
V gene: TRBV5-1

CDR3 DNA: TGTGCCAGCAGCTTAGTGTCAGGGGCATCTGGCTACACCTTC
CDR3 protein: CASSLVSGASGYTF
D gene: -
clone size: -
J gene: TRBJ1-2
CDR3 length: 14
V gene: TRBV7-9

CDR3 DNA: TGTGCCAGTAGTCCGGACAGGGATCAGCCCCAGCATTTT
CDR3 protein: CASSPDRDQPQHF
D gene: TRBD1
clone size: few
J gene: TRBJ1-5
CDR3 length: 13
V gene: TRBV19

CDR3 DNA: TGTGCCAGCAGGGGGGAAAACATTCAGTACTTC
CDR3 protein: CASRGENIQYF
D gene: -
clone size: medium-sized
J gene: TRBJ2-4
CDR3 length: 11
V gene: TRBV2

CDR3 DNA: TGTGCCACCAGCAGCCTCCACGGCCAGGGCCCGTACTTC
CDR3 protein: CATSSLHGQGPYF
D gene: -
clone size: -
J gene: TRBJ2-5
CDR3 length: 13
V gene: TRBV15

CDR3 DNA: TGCAGCGTTGGAAGGGGGAGTGAGCAGTTCTTC
CDR3 protein: CSVGRGSEQFF
D gene: -
clone size: few
J gene: TRBJ2-1
CDR3 length: 11
V gene: TRBV29-1

CDR3 DNA: TGTGCCTGGAGCGCAGGGACCTATGGCTACACCTTC
CDR3 protein: CAWSAGTYGYTF
D gene: -
clone size: -
J gene: TRBJ1-2
CDR3 length: 12
V gene: TRBV30

CDR3 DNA: TGTGCCAGCAGTGGCTCCGGGACAGGGCCCAACGAGCAGTACTTC
CDR3 protein: CASSGSGTGPNEQYF
D gene: TRBD1
clone size: -
J gene: TRBJ2-7
CDR3 length: 15
V gene: TRBV25-1

CDR3 DNA: TGTGCCAGCAATGACCTTTTGAACACTGAAGCTTTCTTT
CDR3 protein: CASNDLLNTEAFF
D gene: -
clone size: -
J gene: TRBJ1-1
CDR3 length: 13
V gene: TRBV25-1

CDR3 DNA: TGTGCCAGCAGCGGACTACAGGGTAGGGGATACGAGCAGTACTTC
CDR3 protein: CASSGLQGRGYEQYF
D gene: -
clone size: -
J gene: TRBJ2-7
CDR3 length: 15
V gene: TRBV11-2

CDR3 DNA: TGTGCCTGGAGTGTAAGGGACAAAGTCTCCTACGAGCAGTACTTC
CDR3 protein: CAWSVRDKVSYEQYF
D gene: -
clone size: -
J gene: TRBJ2-7
CDR3 length: 15
V gene: TRBV30

CDR3 DNA: TGTGCCATCAGTGAGGGGACAGGTTATAATGAGCAGTTCTTC
CDR3 protein: CAISEGTGYNEQFF
D gene: TRBD1
clone size: -
J gene: TRBJ2-1
CDR3 length: 14
V gene: TRBV10-3

CDR3 DNA: TGTGCCAGCACGTACACCGGGGAGCTGTTTTTT
CDR3 protein: CASTYTGELFF
D gene: -
clone size: -
J gene: TRBJ2-2
CDR3 length: 11
V gene: TRBV9

CDR3 DNA: TGTGCCAGCAGCTTAGTAGGCGGGTCCTACAATGAGCAGTTCTTC
CDR3 protein: CASSLVGGSYNEQFF
D gene: -
clone size: -
J gene: TRBJ2-1
CDR3 length: 15
V gene: TRBV11-2

CDR3 DNA: TGCAGCGTCCAGACGAGTATATATGGGTACAATGAGCAGTTCTTC
CDR3 protein: CSVQTSIYGYNEQFF
D gene: -
clone size: once
J gene: TRBJ2-1
CDR3 length: 15
V gene: TRBV29-1

CDR3 DNA: TGCGCCAGCAGCTTGGACGTCAGAGACTATGGCTACACCTTC
CDR3 protein: CASSLDVRDYGYTF
D gene: -
clone size: few
J gene: TRBJ1-2
CDR3 length: 14
V gene: TRBV5-1

CDR3 DNA: TGTGCCTGGAAGTTGGGGCGGGGGGCAGATACGCAGTATTTT
CDR3 protein: CAWKLGRGADTQYF
D gene: TRBD2
clone size: -
J gene: TRBJ2-3
CDR3 length: 14
V gene: TRBV30

CDR3 DNA: TGCAGCGTGGCGGACAGGGGGGGTAGCACAGATACGCAGTATTTT
CDR3 protein: CSVADRGGSTDTQYF
D gene: TRBD1
clone size: -
J gene: TRBJ2-3
CDR3 length: 15
V gene: TRBV29-1

CDR3 DNA: TGTGCCAGCACCGCCCGGAGCACGACTTCACCCCTCCACTTT
CDR3 protein: CASTARSTTSPLHF
D gene: -
clone size: -
J gene: TRBJ1-6
CDR3 length: 14
V gene: TRBV6-5